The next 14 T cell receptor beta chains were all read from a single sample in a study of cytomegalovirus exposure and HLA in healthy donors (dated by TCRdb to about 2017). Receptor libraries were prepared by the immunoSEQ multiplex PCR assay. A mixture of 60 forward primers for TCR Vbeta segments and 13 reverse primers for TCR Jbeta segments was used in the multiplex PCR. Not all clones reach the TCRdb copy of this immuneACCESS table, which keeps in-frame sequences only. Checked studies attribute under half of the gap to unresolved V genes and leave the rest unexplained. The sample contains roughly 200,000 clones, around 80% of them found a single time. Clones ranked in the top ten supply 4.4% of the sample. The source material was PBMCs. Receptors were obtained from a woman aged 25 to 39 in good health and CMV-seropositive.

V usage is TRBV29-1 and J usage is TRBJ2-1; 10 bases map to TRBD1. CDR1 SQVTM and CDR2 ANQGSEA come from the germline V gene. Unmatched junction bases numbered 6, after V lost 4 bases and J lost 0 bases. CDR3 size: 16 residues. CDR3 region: CSVGGDRGFSYNEQFF. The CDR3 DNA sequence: TGCAGCGTTGGAGGGGACAGGGGTTTCTCCTACAATGAGCAGTTCTTC.

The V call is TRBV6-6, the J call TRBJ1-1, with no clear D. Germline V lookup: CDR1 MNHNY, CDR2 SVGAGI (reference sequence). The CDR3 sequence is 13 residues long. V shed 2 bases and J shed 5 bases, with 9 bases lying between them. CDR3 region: CASSYEGRTEAFF. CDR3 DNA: TGTGCCAGCAGTTACGAAGGGAGGACTGAAGCTTTCTTT.

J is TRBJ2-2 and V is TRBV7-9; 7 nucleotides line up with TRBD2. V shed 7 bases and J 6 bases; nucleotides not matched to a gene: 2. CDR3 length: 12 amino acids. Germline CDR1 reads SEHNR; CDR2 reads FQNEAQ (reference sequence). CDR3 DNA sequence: TGTGCCAGCAACGGACTAGCCGGGGAGCTGTTTTTT. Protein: CASNGLAGELFF.

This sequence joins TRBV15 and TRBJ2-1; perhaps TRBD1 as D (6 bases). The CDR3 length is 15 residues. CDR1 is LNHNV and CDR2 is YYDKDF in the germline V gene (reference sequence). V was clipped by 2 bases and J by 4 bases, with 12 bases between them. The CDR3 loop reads CATSRRTASYNEQFF. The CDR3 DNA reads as TGTGCCACCAGCAGAAGGACAGCATCTTACAATGAGCAGTTCTTC.

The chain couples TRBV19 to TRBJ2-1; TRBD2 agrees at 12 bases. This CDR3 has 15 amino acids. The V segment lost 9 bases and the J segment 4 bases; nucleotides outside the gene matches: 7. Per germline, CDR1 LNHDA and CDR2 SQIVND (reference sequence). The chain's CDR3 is CASIPTSGGYNEQFF. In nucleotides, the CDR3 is TGTGCCAGCATCCCCACTAGCGGGGGGTACAATGAGCAGTTCTTC.

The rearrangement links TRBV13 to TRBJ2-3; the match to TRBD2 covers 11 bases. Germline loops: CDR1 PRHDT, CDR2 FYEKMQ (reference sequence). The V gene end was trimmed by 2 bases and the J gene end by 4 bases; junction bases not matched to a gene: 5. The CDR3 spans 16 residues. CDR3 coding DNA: TGTGCCAGCAGCTTAAGTAGCGGGGGGGGCCCAGATACGCAGTATTTT. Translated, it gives CASSLSSGGGPDTQYF. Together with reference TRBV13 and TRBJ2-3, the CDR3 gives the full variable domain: AAGVIQSPRHLIKEKRETATLKCYPIPRHDTVYWYQQGPGQDPQFLISFYEKMQSDKGSIPDRFSAQQFSDYHSELNMSSLELGDSALYFCASSLSSGGGPDTQYFGPGTRLTVL.

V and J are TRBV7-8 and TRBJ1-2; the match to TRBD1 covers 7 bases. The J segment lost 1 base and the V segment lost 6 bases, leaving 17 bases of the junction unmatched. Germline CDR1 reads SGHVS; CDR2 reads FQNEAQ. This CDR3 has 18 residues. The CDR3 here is CASSHSPGTEDYNYGYTF. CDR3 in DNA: TGTGCCAGCAGTCATTCCCCAGGGACAGAAGATTATAACTATGGCTACACCTTC.

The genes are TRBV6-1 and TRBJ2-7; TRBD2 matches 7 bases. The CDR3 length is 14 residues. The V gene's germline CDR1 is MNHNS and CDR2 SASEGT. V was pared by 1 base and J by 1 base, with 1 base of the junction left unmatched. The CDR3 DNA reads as TGTGCCAGCAGTGAAGGGGAGGGGTCCTACGAGCAGTACTTC. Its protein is CASSEGEGSYEQYF.

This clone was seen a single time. The CDR3 DNA reads as TGCAGCGTTGAGGGGGTAGCGGTCTCCTACAATGAGCAGTTCTTC. Translated: CSVEGVAVSYNEQFF. This chain connects TRBV29-1 to TRBJ2-1; perhaps TRBD2 as D (6 bases). CDR3 length equals 15 residues. Trimming took 3 bases from V and 0 from J, leaving 12 bases between them. Germline V gives CDR1 SQVTM, CDR2 ANQGSEA.

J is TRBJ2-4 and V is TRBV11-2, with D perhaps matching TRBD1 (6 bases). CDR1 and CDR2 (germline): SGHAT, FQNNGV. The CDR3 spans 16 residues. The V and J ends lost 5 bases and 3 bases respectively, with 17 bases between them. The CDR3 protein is CASSPQGISSKNIQYF. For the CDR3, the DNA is TGTGCCAGCAGCCCCCAGGGGATTTCGAGCAAAAACATTCAGTACTTC.

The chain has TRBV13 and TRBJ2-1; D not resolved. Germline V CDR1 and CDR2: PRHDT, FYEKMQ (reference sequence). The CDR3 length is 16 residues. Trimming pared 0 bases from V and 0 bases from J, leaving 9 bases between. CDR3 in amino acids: CASSLGLSSSYNEQFF. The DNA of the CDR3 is TGTGCCAGCAGCTTAGGCCTATCGAGCTCCTACAATGAGCAGTTCTTC.

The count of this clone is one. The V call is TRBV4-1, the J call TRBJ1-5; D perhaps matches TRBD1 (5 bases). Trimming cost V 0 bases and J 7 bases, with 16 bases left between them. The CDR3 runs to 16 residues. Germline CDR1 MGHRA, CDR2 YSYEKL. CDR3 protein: CASSQDRPLRGQPQHF. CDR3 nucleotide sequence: TGCGCCAGCAGCCAAGATCGGCCCTTGCGGGGCCAGCCCCAGCATTTT.

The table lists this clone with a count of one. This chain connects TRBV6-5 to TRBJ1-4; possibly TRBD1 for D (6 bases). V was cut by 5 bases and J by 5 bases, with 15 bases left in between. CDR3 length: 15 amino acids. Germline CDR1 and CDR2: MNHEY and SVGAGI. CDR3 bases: TGTGCCAGCAGTATCTCAGGGGACCTCAATGAAAAACTGTTTTTT. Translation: CASSISGDLNEKLFF.

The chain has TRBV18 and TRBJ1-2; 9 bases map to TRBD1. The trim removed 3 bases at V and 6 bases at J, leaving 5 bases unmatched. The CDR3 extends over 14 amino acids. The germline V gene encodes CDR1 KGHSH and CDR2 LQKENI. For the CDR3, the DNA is TGTGCCAGCTCACCTCCCTGGGACAGGGATGGCTACACCTTC. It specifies CASSPPWDRDGYTF.